One sample yielded the 20 T cell receptor beta chains listed below, sequenced in a study of T cell clonality in common variable immunodeficiency (dated by TCRdb to the mid-2010s). What the study reported, not specific to this receptor: CVID TCRbeta sequences were reported to have fewer deletions and N-nucleotide insertions and to lack highly modified clones with 13 or more V deletions.

The protocol used for the library was the immunoSEQ multiplex PCR assay. TCRdb obtained this table from immuneACCESS and retained in-frame rearrangements with V and J assigned. These tables miss some clones; where compared with another copy, unresolved V genes account for less than half of the shortfall, and the remainder is unexplained. This sample has around 16,000 clones, none of them a singleton. Roughly 12% of the sample is taken by the ten largest. These receptors are not linked to any known antigen. The sample taken for sequencing was peripheral blood mononuclear cells. The receptors were gathered from a human donor with common variable immunodeficiency.

Regarding this clone: The observed sequence ends 3 residues before the CDR3 terminus, with the missing tail filled in from the germline J gene. The genes are TRBV18 and TRBJ2-5; no clear D gene. The CDR3 length is 13 residues. Germline assignment: CDR1 KGHSH and CDR2 LQKENI. V gave up 3 bases and J gave up 2 bases, with 7 bases separating them. CDR3 region: CASSPISQETQYF. CDR3 bases read: TGTGCCAGCTCACCGATCAGTCAAGAGACC.

This clone was detected many times. The sequenced part of the CDR3 DNA is TGTGCCAGCTCACCACTCCGGGACAGCTCCTACAATGAG. Amino acids: CASSPLRDSSYNE. The entire CDR3 reads CASSPLRDSSYNEQFF. The V and J genes are TRBV18 and TRBJ2-1, with 7 positions matching TRBD1. The read halts 3 residues ahead of the CDR3 end, with the missing end drawn from the germline J gene. Germline V gives CDR1 KGHSH, CDR2 LQKENI. This CDR3 has 16 residues. V lost 1 base, J lost 0 bases, and 3 bases stayed unmatched.

This clone was counted a few times. The CDR3 end is not reached by the read, which stops 3 residues before it; the germline J gene fills it in. The chain is built from TRBV5-1 and TRBJ2-7; the match to TRBD1 covers 9 bases. With 2 bases clipped from V and 6 bases from J, the junction kept 12 bases outside the gene matches. CDR1 is SGHRS and CDR2 is YFSETQ in the germline V gene. The CDR3 consists of 16 residues. CDR3 region: CASSFTYPGQGGEQYF. The DNA read from the CDR3 is TGCGCCAGCAGCTTCACTTACCCGGGACAGGGCGGCGAG.

This clone has just a few counts. CDR3 loop: CASGTGGLYNEQFF. The CDR3 bases that were read are TGTGCCAGCGGAACCGGGGGGCTATACAATGAG. This chain links TRBV2 with TRBJ2-1; tentative D call: TRBD2 (7 bases). The CDR3 end falls 3 residues outside the read, so it is completed with the germline J gene. V lost 8 bases, J lost 4 bases, and 15 bases lay in between. The CDR3 runs 14 residues. Germline CDR1 reads SNHLY; CDR2 reads FYNNEI. Full variable domain (remainder filled in from reference TRBV2 and TRBJ2-1): EPEVTQTPSHQVTQMGQEVILRCVPISNHLYFYWYRQILGQKVEFLVSFYNNEISEKSEIFDDQFSVERPDGSNFTLKIRSTKLEDSAMYFCASGTGGLYNEQFFGPGTRLTVL.

This clone occurred many times. The CDR3 end is not reached by the read, which stops 3 residues before it; the germline J gene fills it in. This rearrangement joins TRBV18 to TRBJ2-1, with TRBD2 matching over 9 bases. CDR3 length: 14 amino acids. Losses at the gene ends were 5 bases for V and 5 bases for J; bases not matched to a gene: 4. In germline, CDR1 is KGHSH, CDR2 LQKENI. CDR3 DNA, as far as it was read: TGTGCCAGCTCAATCCAGCGGGGGGACAATGAG. The encoded protein is CASSIQRGDNE. In full, the CDR3 is CASSIQRGDNEQFF.

As for this clone: Read data end 3 residues before the CDR3 end; the end is taken from the germline J gene. V usage is TRBV11-2 and J usage is TRBJ1-2, with D hard to call. Germline V CDR1 and CDR2: SGHAT, FQNNGV. Trimming removed 0 bases at V and 0 bases at J, with 5 bases between. The CDR3 totals 14 residues. CDR3 region: CASSLEQTNYGYTF. The DNA read from the CDR3 is TGTGCCAGCAGCTTAGAACAAACTAACTATGGC.

This clone was detected a few times. The sequenced fragment ends 3 residues before the CDR3 boundary, so the rest is inferred from the germline J gene. The chain couples TRBV20-1 to TRBJ2-3; the match to TRBD1 covers 8 bases. This CDR3 contains 17 residues. With V trimmed by 2 bases and J by 6 bases, 16 bases remained unmatched. Germline lookup yields CDR1 DFQATT and CDR2 SNEGSKA (reference sequence). The CDR3 is CSARRGSGQAGPDTQYF. The part of the CDR3 DNA that was read is TGCAGTGCTAGAAGAGGGTCGGGACAGGCCGGTCCCGATACG.

This clone was detected a few times. The read ends 3 residues shy of where the CDR3 ends; the end is completed using the germline J gene. The rearrangement links TRBV19 to TRBJ1-5, with TRBD1 matching over 8 bases. The CDR3 consists of 17 residues. Germline V gives CDR1 LNHDA, CDR2 SQIVND (reference sequence). V was pared by 4 bases and J by 3 bases, with 11 bases of the junction left unmatched. The sequenced CDR3 bases are TGTGCCAGTAGTAGGCCCCTCCGGACAGGGTACAATCAGCCC. As protein: CASSRPLRTGYNQP. The complete CDR3 sequence is CASSRPLRTGYNQPQHF.

Details on this clone: The observed sequence ends 3 residues before the CDR3 terminus, with the missing tail filled in from the germline J gene. V and J are TRBV7-2 and TRBJ2-1; 7 bases are shared with TRBD1. This CDR3 spans 13 amino acids. Germline trimming cut 10 bases from V and 0 bases from J; bases unmatched to any gene: 3. The germline V gene has CDR1 SGHTA and CDR2 FQGNSA. Incomplete CDR3 DNA: TGTGCCACAAACAGGGGCTCCTACAATGAG. It is translated as CATNRGSYNE. The full CDR3 protein reads CATNRGSYNEQFF.

Concerning this clone: The read ends 3 residues early relative to the CDR3; the germline J gene fills the gap. This chain joins TRBV2 and TRBJ2-5, with 10 bases aligning to TRBD2. This CDR3 region has 14 residues. With V trimmed by 6 bases and J by 4 bases, 5 bases remained unmatched. From germline, CDR1 is SNHLY and CDR2 FYNNEI. The part of the CDR3 DNA that was read is TGTGCCAGCAGCCAATCTAGCGGGGGAGAGACC. It codes for CASSQSSGGET. The whole CDR3 sequence is CASSQSSGGETQYF.

This clone turned up a few times. The read ends 3 residues early relative to the CDR3; the germline J gene fills the gap. J is TRBJ1-2 and V is TRBV19, with D tentatively TRBD1 (6 bases). Germline lookup yields CDR1 LNHDA and CDR2 SQIVND (reference sequence). Between the trimmed V and J ends, which lost 3 bases and 4 bases, there was a span of 12 bases. The CDR3 consists of 14 residues. CDR3 protein: CASSMPGVGYGYTF. The CDR3 bases that were read are TGTGCCAGTAGTATGCCAGGGGTTGGCTATGGC.

On this clone: The read terminates 3 residues ahead of where the CDR3 ends, so the germline J gene completes it. V and J are TRBV19 and TRBJ1-1, with D hard to call. Trimming left V 3 bases short and J 5 bases short, with 19 bases between. The CDR3 covers 16 residues. CDR1 is LNHDA, CDR2 SQIVND, per germline (reference sequence). The part of the CDR3 DNA that was read is TGTGCCAGTAGTATCGTCCTCTTCAAGAGCAATACTGAA. Protein: CASSIVLFKSNTE. The full CDR3 protein is CASSIVLFKSNTEAFF.

Concerning this clone itself: The read falls 3 residues short of the CDR3 end, and the missing part is taken from the germline J gene. V and J are TRBV5-1 and TRBJ2-2; 10 bases are shared with TRBD2. The CDR3 is 16 residues long. V lost 1 base and J lost 4; bases outside the gene matches: 4. Germline V CDR1 and CDR2: SGHRS, YFSETQ. The CDR3: CASSLMGLATTGELFF. The part of the CDR3 DNA that was read is TGCGCCAGCAGCTTGATGGGACTAGCGACCACCGGGGAG. Complete variable domain (other parts from reference TRBV5-1 and TRBJ2-2): KAGVTQTPRYLIKTRGQQVTLSCSPISGHRSVSWYQQTPGQGLQFLFEYFSETQRNKGNFPGRFSGRQFSNSRSEMNVSTLELGDSALYLCASSLMGLATTGELFFGEGSRLTVL.

This clone is classed as medium-sized. The read finishes 3 residues shy of the CDR3 end, and the germline J gene is used to complete it. V usage is TRBV20-1 and J usage is TRBJ2-2; TRBD1 is a possible D gene (6 bases). CDR1 is DFQATT and CDR2 is SNEGSKA in the germline V gene (reference sequence). Trimming cost V 4 bases and J 1 base, with 16 bases left between them. The CDR3 has 16 amino acids. Partial CDR3 DNA: TGCAGTGCTAAAGACGCCACAGGGAGGAACACCGGGGAG. This codes for CSAKDATGRNTGE. The full CDR3 protein reads CSAKDATGRNTGELFF.

In the case of this clone: The read ends 3 residues before the CDR3 terminus; that terminus is restored from the germline J gene. This chain joins TRBV19 and TRBJ2-4, with 7 bases identical to TRBD2. Germline V gives CDR1 LNHDA, CDR2 SQIVND (reference sequence). There are 11 residues in the CDR3. J gave up 9 bases and V 7 bases, and 3 bases lay outside the gene matches. The CDR3 here is CASTTGGIQYF. Incomplete CDR3 DNA: TGTGCCAGTACCACGGGGGGCATT. Supplemented by reference TRBV19 and TRBJ2-4, the full variable domain reads DGGITQSPKYLFRKEGQNVTLSCEQNLNHDAMYWYRQDPGQGLRLIYYSQIVNDFQKGDIAEGYSVSREKKESFPLTVTSAQKNPTAFYLCASTTGGIQYFGAGTRLSVL.

On this clone itself: The read ends 3 residues before the CDR3 terminus; that terminus is restored from the germline J gene. The chain uses TRBV20-1 and TRBJ1-6; 8 nucleotides match TRBD1. The CDR3 runs 15 residues. Germline V gives CDR1 DFQATT, CDR2 SNEGSKA (reference sequence). Unmatched junction bases numbered 8, after V lost 3 bases and J lost 7 bases. The DNA read from the CDR3 is TGCAGTGCTAGCCCGAGGACAGGGCAGAATTCACCC. Translated: CSASPRTGQNSP. The entire CDR3 is CSASPRTGQNSPLHF.

This clone was found many times. The read ends 3 residues shy of where the CDR3 ends; the end is completed using the germline J gene. The chain uses TRBV5-4 and TRBJ2-5; 8 bases are shared with TRBD1. Germline CDR1 is SGHNT and CDR2 is YYREEE (reference sequence). With V trimmed by 8 bases and J by 5 bases, 8 bases remained unmatched. The CDR3 sequence is 13 residues long. Partial CDR3 DNA: TGTGCCAGTAAACAGGGGGAGAGGGAGACC. This translates into CASKQGERET. The whole CDR3 reads CASKQGERETQYF.

There are a few counts of this clone. The read ends 3 residues shy of where the CDR3 ends; the end is completed using the germline J gene. The J gene is TRBJ1-2, the V gene TRBV18; 8 bases are a match to TRBD1. V lost 3 bases, J lost 7 bases, and 7 bases stayed unmatched. Per the germline V gene, CDR1 is KGHSH and CDR2 is LQKENI. The CDR3 contains 14 residues. Partial CDR3 DNA: TGTGCCAGCTCACCTATGGACAGGGCGGGTGGC. Amino acids: CASSPMDRAGG. The full CDR3 protein is CASSPMDRAGGYTF.

This clone is labeled as medium-sized. The CDR3 end lies 3 residues beyond the end of the read and is filled in from the germline J gene. This chain joins TRBV5-1 and TRBJ2-7; 7 nucleotides align to TRBD1. The CDR3 covers 14 residues. CDR1 SGHRS and CDR2 YFSETQ come from the germline V gene. V lost 4 bases to trimming and J lost 1 base; unmatched junction nucleotides: 5. CDR3 bases read: TGCGCCAGCAGCCGGGACAGCCCATCCTACGAG. Amino acids: CASSRDSPSYE. Given in full, the CDR3 is CASSRDSPSYEQYF.

This clone was recorded at least ten times. The read stops 3 residues short of the end of the CDR3; the missing end is completed from the germline J gene. The chain couples TRBV6-4 to TRBJ2-7; D is possibly TRBD2 (6 bases). The length of the CDR3 is 16 residues. With 3 bases removed from V and 0 bases from J, the gap between germline ends came to 15 bases. CDR1 is MRHNA, CDR2 SNTAGT, per germline. The CDR3 here is CASSEVLRDFSYEQYF. The sequenced CDR3 bases are TGTGCCAGCAGTGAGGTATTGAGGGACTTCTCCTACGAG.